This TCR beta chain was recovered during a study of blood T cell repertoires in COVID-19. Looked up from germline, CDR1 is GTSNPN and CDR2 is SVGIG (reference sequence). V was cut by 1 base and J by 8 bases, with 8 bases left in between. The CDR3 has 12 amino acids. In the study's own analysis: Reference gene primers were amplified, and this amplification served to estimate nucleated cell counts. Sequencing used immunoSEQ multiplex PCR; TCRdb keeps in-frame clones, though not all of them. V and J calls and clone size are copied from that table; D and trimming were computed from the DNA. The table records around 30,000 clones, about nine tenths of them present only once.

This rearrangement joins TRBV30 to TRBJ1-4; no clear D gene. This TCR came from an older man with acute or convalescent COVID-19. Sequencing used peripheral blood. In DNA, the CDR3 is TGTGCCTGGAGTGCGGGATACGAAAAACTGTTTTTT. Its protein is CAWSAGYEKLFF. The full variable domain, its missing parts supplied by reference TRBV30 and TRBJ1-4, is SQTIHQWPATLVQPVGSPLSLECTVEGTSNPNLYWYRQAAGRGLQLLFYSVGIGQISSEVPQNLSASRPQDRQFILSSKKLLLSDSGFYLCAWSAGYEKLFFGSGTQLSVL.